The 12 T cell receptor beta chains given below trace back to one sample, sequenced in a study of OX40 agonist ivuxolimab in advanced cancers. Assay used: immunoSEQ multiplex PCR; TCRdb lists only in-frame clones, some missing. The sample records roughly 80,000 clones, about nine tenths being singletons. This specimen consisted of CD4+ or CD8+ T cells sorted from blood, obtained in a trial of the OX40 agonist ivuxolimab. The receptors were gathered from an adult with an advanced solid tumor such as melanoma, head and neck, liver or kidney cancer.

The gene calls are TRBV27 and TRBJ1-2, with TRBD1 matching over 12 bases. The CDR3 spans 17 residues. Losses at the gene ends were 4 bases for V and 3 bases for J; bases not matched to a gene: 9. Per the germline V gene, CDR1 is MNHEY and CDR2 is SMNVEV (reference sequence). The CDR3 DNA is TGTGCCAGCAGTTCCCCGGGACAGGGGGCAGTTGACTATGGCTACACCTTC. Protein sequence: CASSSPGQGAVDYGYTF.

The chain carries TRBV27 and TRBJ2-7; TRBD1 matches at 8 bases. Germline V gene data show CDR1 as MNHEY and CDR2 as SMNVEV (reference sequence). This CDR3 has 15 amino acids. Germline trimming cut 5 bases from V and 0 bases from J; bases unmatched to any gene: 6. The CDR3 DNA follows: TGTGCCAGCAGTCACTCAGGGGGCTACTCCTACGAGCAGTACTTC. Residues: CASSHSGGYSYEQYF.

In its sample, this clone was seen once. The J gene is TRBJ2-6, the V gene TRBV2; D perhaps matches TRBD1 (6 bases). The CDR3 sequence is 15 residues long. Trimming removed 6 bases at V and 3 bases at J, with 12 bases between. The germline V gene has CDR1 SNHLY and CDR2 FYNNEI. The CDR3 sequence is CASRLQGNGANVLTF. In DNA, the CDR3 is TGTGCCAGCAGGTTACAGGGAAATGGGGCCAACGTCCTGACTTTC.

The chain has TRBV10-2 and TRBJ1-4; TRBD1 matches at 9 bases. V was pared by 0 bases and J by 5 bases, with 10 bases of the junction left unmatched. CDR1 WSHSY and CDR2 SAAADI come from the germline V gene. The CDR3 spans 18 residues. The CDR3 protein is CASSESLSGQGLNEKLFF. The CDR3 nucleotides are TGCGCCAGCAGTGAGTCGCTTTCCGGACAGGGGCTAAATGAAAAACTGTTTTTT.

V is TRBV5-4 and J is TRBJ2-5; 8 bases match TRBD2. Germline V gene lookup returns CDR1 SGHNT and CDR2 YYREEE (reference sequence). Trimming removed 1 base from V and 4 bases from J; junction bases left unmatched: 12. The CDR3 spans 17 residues. The CDR3 loop reads CASSLFGLATSSETQYF. CDR3 DNA: TGTGCCAGCAGCTTGTTTGGACTAGCTACCTCATCAGAGACCCAGTACTTC.

A single count supports this clone. The J gene is TRBJ2-7, the V gene TRBV6-5, with 8 bases lining up with TRBD1. There are 14 residues in the CDR3. Trimming took 5 bases from V and 4 from J; bases not matched to a gene: 7. In germline, CDR1 is MNHEY, CDR2 SVGAGI. CDR3 loop: CASSHDRGGYEQYF. CDR3 nucleotides: TGTGCCAGCAGTCATGACAGGGGCGGATACGAGCAGTACTTC.

This chain joins TRBV4-1 and TRBJ2-2, with 14 bases lining up with TRBD2. The germline V gene encodes CDR1 MGHRA and CDR2 YSYEKL. The CDR3 runs to 16 residues. J gave up 6 bases and V 8 bases, and 8 bases lay outside the gene matches. CDR3 nucleotide sequence: TGCGCCAGCCGCCTGACTAGCGGGGGGGCCCCCGGGGAGCTGTTTTTT. It specifies CASRLTSGGAPGELFF.

This clone was detected a few times. The J gene is TRBJ2-6, the V gene TRBV10-3, with D uncertain. The CDR3 runs 16 residues. Trimming left V 0 bases short and J 2 bases short, with 8 bases between. Germline CDR1 reads ENHRY; CDR2 reads SYGVKD. The CDR3 nucleotides are TGTGCCATCAGTGAGTCCGTTTTGGCTGGGGCCAACGTCCTGACTTTC. Protein product: CAISESVLAGANVLTF.

The genes are TRBV11-3 and TRBJ2-2; D is ambiguous. This CDR3 comprises 12 residues. V lost 4 bases to trimming and J lost 7 bases, with 7 bases between them. Germline CDR1 SGHNT, CDR2 YENEEA. CDR3 amino acids: CASSSPIGELFF. CDR3 coding DNA: TGTGCCAGCAGCTCCCCGATCGGGGAGCTGTTTTTT.

The V and J genes are TRBV28 and TRBJ2-3; no definite D call. The germline gives CDR1 MDHEN, CDR2 SYDVKM. The V and J ends lost 5 bases and 5 bases respectively, with 14 bases between them. The CDR3 covers 14 residues. The CDR3 spells CASSPRTILDTQYF. CDR3 nucleotide sequence: TGTGCCAGCAGTCCCCGGACGATACTAGATACGCAGTATTTT.

This rearrangement joins TRBV5-1 to TRBJ2-2, with D perhaps TRBD2 (6 bases). V lost 0 bases and J 4 bases, leaving 10 bases between the germline ends. The CDR3 loop spans 15 amino acids. The germline gives CDR1 SGHRS, CDR2 YFSETQ. The CDR3 reads CASSLGGGSTGELFF. DNA for the CDR3: TGCGCCAGCAGCTTGGGAGGAGGGAGCACCGGGGAGCTGTTTTTT.

The chain employs TRBV5-4 and TRBJ2-7; 13 nucleotides align to TRBD2. V was clipped by 4 bases and J by 6 bases; unmatched bases: 10. This CDR3 is built from 16 residues. Per germline, CDR1 SGHNT and CDR2 YYREEE (reference sequence). For the CDR3, the DNA is TGTGCCAGCAGCGGCCGGACTAGCGGGAGTAGGAGCGAGCAGTACTTC. Amino acids: CASSGRTSGSRSEQYF.